Reported below is one T cell receptor beta chain. Its antigen remains unidentified. The data belong to a study of cytomegalovirus exposure and HLA in healthy donors. Study results and caveats: Analyzed later, most CMV-associated TCR beta chains appeared HLA-restricted.

60 Vbeta and 13 Jbeta primers were used in PCR. Using immunoSEQ multiplex PCR, the repertoire was profiled, and TCRdb retains in-frame clones only, with some absent. The table lists just under 70,000 clones, 70% to 90% of them singletons. V lost 5 bases, J lost 7 bases, and 8 bases lay in between. The V gene's germline CDR1 is SGHVS and CDR2 FNYEAQ. CDR3 length: 11 amino acids. The sequenced material came from PBMCs. This clonotype was sampled from a human donor in good health. The chain carries TRBV7-6 and TRBJ1-1; D is ambiguous. The CDR3 here is CASSLLHEAFF. CDR3 bases: TGTGCCAGCAGCCTACTCCATGAAGCTTTCTTT.